The rows below give T cell receptor beta chains drawn from one sample of a study of control samples from healthy donors and cancer patients. TCRdb keeps only in-frame clones here, not all; method: immunoSEQ multiplex PCR. This sample yields around 70,000 clones, of which 94% are seen a single time; about 2.7% belongs to the top ten. Sequencing was performed on blood. The receptors derive from a woman aged 25 to 39 in good health. CDR3s leave out the opening cysteine and the closing phenylalanine or tryptophan.

V	J	CDR3
TRBV7-9	TRBJ1-1	ASSLAVQVAEAF
TRBV24-1	TRBJ2-1	ATSDPYNKRGAYNEQF
TRBV7-3	TRBJ1-1	ASSPTTANTEAF
TRBV7-8	TRBJ2-2	ASSLRGGNTGELF
TRBV15	TRBJ1-1	ATSREISTEAF
TRBV9	TRBJ2-2	ASSVRKGDQNTGELF
TRBV15	TRBJ1-5	ATSSEFRVEQPQH
TRBV2	TRBJ2-2	ASSTGTANTGELF
TRBV21-1	TRBJ2-2	ASNHGTGDDTGELF
TRBV24-1	TRBJ2-1	ATSGTPGLVANEQF
TRBV3-1/TRBV3-2	TRBJ1-2	ASSQMGVIYGYT
TRBV7-8	TRBJ1-4	ASSHRGGRGNEKLF
TRBV9	TRBJ2-2	ASSVASLSGLDRIGELF
TRBV12-5	TRBJ2-2	ASHLTSTNTGELF